The 7 T cell receptor beta chains below all came from one sample that was sequenced in a study of CD8+ T cells in alopecia areata. Sequencing relied on a cDNA template that was reverse transcribed from extracted RNA. Clones were sequenced by immunoSEQ multiplex PCR, and TCRdb holds only the in-frame ones, with some missing. The sample lists approximately 200,000 clones, 58% occurring once. Treatment of the sample: oral pan-JAK inhibitor, 5-10 mg twice daily. The sample consisted of CD4+ T cells sorted from blood, taken at week 24, from a patient treated with tofacitinib. These receptors were obtained from a human donor with alopecia areata.

The V and J genes are TRBV4-1 and TRBJ1-5; the D is unclear. Trimming took 5 bases from V and 7 from J, leaving 27 bases between them. There are 18 residues in the CDR3. Germline values: CDR1 MGHRA, CDR2 YSYEKL. CDR3 DNA sequence: TGCGCCAGCAGCTCCGAATTTTCAGGCGATGCAAGCCTCCAGCCCCAGCATTTT. Translation gives CASSSEFSGDASLQPQHF.

This chain uses TRBV5-1 with TRBJ1-1; D is unresolved. CDR3 length equals 13 residues. V shed 0 bases and J shed 7 bases, with 10 bases lying between them. Germline CDR1 is SGHRS and CDR2 is YFSETQ. CDR3: CASSLAGSDEAFF. CDR3 nucleotide sequence: TGCGCCAGCAGCTTGGCCGGGTCGGATGAAGCTTTCTTT. Looking up the rest from reference TRBV5-1 and TRBJ1-1 gives the full variable domain: KAGVTQTPRYLIKTRGQQVTLSCSPISGHRSVSWYQQTPGQGLQFLFEYFSETQRNKGNFPGRFSGRQFSNSRSEMNVSTLELGDSALYLCASSLAGSDEAFFGQGTRLTVV.

V usage is TRBV28 and J usage is TRBJ1-1; D gene uncertain. Looked up from germline, CDR1 is MDHEN and CDR2 is SYDVKM. The CDR3 runs to 13 residues. V lost 7 bases to trimming and J lost 11 bases, with 20 bases between them. The DNA for the CDR3 is TGTGCCAGCATCCCGGCGGGTTCGAGAAGGGCTTTCTTT. Its protein is CASIPAGSRRAFF.

This clone was seen at least ten times. The same CDR3 is also encoded by other DNA sequences in this sample. The chain couples TRBV9 to TRBJ2-2, with D perhaps TRBD1 or TRBD2 (5 bases each). This CDR3 is built from 15 residues. Trimming took 2 bases from V and 1 from J, leaving 9 bases between them. The germline V gene has CDR1 SGDLS and CDR2 YYNGEE. CDR3 bases: TGTGCCAGCAGCGTGGCAGGGAGGAACACCGGGGAGCTGTTTTTT. The encoded protein is CASSVAGRNTGELFF.

This rearrangement joins TRBV5-1 to TRBJ2-3; D may be TRBD1 or TRBD2 (5 bases each). The CDR3 spans 12 residues. Germline V gene lookup returns CDR1 SGHRS and CDR2 YFSETQ. The ends were cut back, 1 base at V and 6 bases at J, with 6 bases in the middle. CDR3 coding DNA: TGCGCCAGCAGCTTGTGGGGGGATACGCAGTATTTT. It specifies CASSLWGDTQYF.

The table lists this clone with many counts. The V call is TRBV5-4, the J call TRBJ1-6; TRBD1 aligns across 7 bases. The germline CDR1 and CDR2 sequences are SGHNT and YYREEE (reference sequence). The ends lost 4 bases at V and 7 bases at J; junction bases unmatched: 11. This CDR3 is 16 amino acids long. The DNA of the CDR3 is TGTGCCAGCAGCCAAAACGAAGGGACAGAAAATTCACCCCTCCACTTT. Protein: CASSQNEGTENSPLHF.

This chain connects TRBV29-1 to TRBJ2-1; 7 bases map to TRBD1. V trimming: 1 base; J trimming: 7 bases; junction bases outside the gene matches: 7. The CDR3 contains 14 residues. Per the germline V gene, CDR1 is SQVTM and CDR2 is ANQGSEA. The CDR3 nucleotides read TGCAGCGTTGAAGGGGGACAGTTTGTAAATGAGCAGTTCTTC. Protein: CSVEGGQFVNEQFF.